This TCR beta chain was recovered during a study of control samples from healthy donors and cancer patients. The protocol was immunoSEQ multiplex PCR, while the TCRdb copy is restricted to in-frame clones and leaves out a portion. The sample includes roughly 200,000 clones, 90% to 95% of them seen just once. This clone was found once. The germline gives CDR1 MGHRA, CDR2 YSYEKL. V lost 0 bases to trimming and J lost 8 bases, with 11 bases between them. This CDR3 comprises 15 residues. The sample consisted of blood. The V and J genes are TRBV4-1 and TRBJ1-6; a weak D match, TRBD1 (6 bases). This TCR came from a man aged 25 to 40 in good health. CDR3 DNA sequence: TGCGCCAGCAGCCAAGATTCGGACAGCTATTCACCCCTCCACTTT. Translated: CASSQDSDSYSPLHF.